This T cell receptor (beta chain) was sequenced for a study of blood T cell repertoires in COVID-19 (dated by TCRdb to about 2020). Study-wide context: The collaborator samples originated in the United States, Italy and Spain and spanned the acute and convalescent phases of COVID-19. Samples were obtained from the ongoing ImmuneRACE study (first 160 participants) and from over 1,000 subjects provided by 6 global collaborators. The prospective study material was composed of cDNA or gDNA derived from T cells, B-cell-depleted T cells, or PBMCs. The repertoires were made available in a free public database intended to serve as a resource for research on the immune response to SARS-CoV-2. The sample metadata nearly always contained a de-identified subject ID, COVID-19 status, age in years and sex. Where available, HLA class I and class II types were obtained from metadata supplied by the sample provider rather than from assay-based typing. The dataset comprised deeply sampled blood TCRbeta repertoires from subjects exposed to, actively infected with, or recovered from COVID-19. Overall results and qualifications from the work: How much clinical and demographic metadata was included differed by source and by participant, and the metadata was provided uncurated.

TCRbeta CDR3 regions were amplified from genomic DNA by means of the immunoSEQ Assay, a bias-controlled multiplex PCR. The original methods were these. Within the assay, amplification of reference gene primers was used to estimate how many nucleated cells each sample contained. To quantify the absolute abundance of each unique TCRbeta CDR3 rearrangement, sequence reads were collapsed and filtered. For each sample, productive Simpson clonality was calculated as the square root of Simpson's diversity index across productive rearrangements. TCRdb obtained this table from immuneACCESS and retained in-frame rearrangements with V and J assigned. These tables miss some clones; where compared with another copy, unresolved V genes account for less than half of the shortfall, and the remainder is unexplained. The V and J calls and clone size were taken over from that table, and D and trimming were inferred from the DNA. This sample comprises about 400,000 clones, 85% to 90% of them detected only once. The leading ten clones occupy less than 3.5% of the sample.

The collaborating institutions used their own protocols to collect whole blood in K2EDTA tubes. For TCRbeta analysis, collaborator samples were shipped as frozen whole blood, as isolated PBMCs, or as DNA extracted from either sample type. As to this clone: The antigen it binds to is not known. No base quality information exists; no much larger clone differs at one position.

From a lookup of the germline V gene, CDR1 and CDR2 are SQVTM and ANQGSEA. V drops 7 bases and J drops 4 bases, leaving 16 bases in between. From its cysteine to its phenylalanine, the CDR3 spans 14 amino acids. The only DNA kept is the CDR3, 42 bases in frame from the first base. The V and J genes are TRBV29-1 and TRBJ2-2; the D segment could be TRBD2, given 5 matching bases. The sequence came from a human donor in a cohort sampled during active COVID-19. The sequencing sample was made of peripheral blood. The CDR3 protein sequence reads: CSASSGFVTGELFF. The DNA reads TGCAGCGCCTCTTCGGGGTTCGTCACCGGGGAGCTGTTTTTT.